The 15 T cell receptor beta chains presented below share a single source sample, sequenced in a study of cytomegalovirus exposure and HLA in healthy donors. Libraries were prepared by immunoSEQ multiplex PCR; TCRdb keeps only in-frame clonotypes and omits some of them. The sample lists more than 300,000 clones; around 86% were seen once. The sequenced material came from PBMCs. The receptor set was obtained from a woman under 30 in good health and CMV-seronegative.

V gene TRBV6-1 combines with J gene TRBJ1-1; D call uncertain. The length of the CDR3 is 14 residues. With 9 bases removed from V and 0 bases from J, the gap between germline ends came to 14 bases. Germline CDR1 and CDR2: MNHNS and SASEGT. The CDR3 sequence is CASPDPGMNTEAFF. CDR3 nucleotides: TGTGCCAGTCCAGACCCGGGAATGAACACTGAAGCTTTCTTT.

Note on this clone: This may stem from a read error, because a much larger clone lies one nucleotide away. J is TRBJ1-2 and V is TRBV7-8, with 9 positions matching TRBD1. V trimming: 5 bases; J trimming: 4 bases; junction bases outside the gene matches: 5. Germline V lookup: CDR1 SGHVS, CDR2 FQNEAQ. The CDR3 is 14 residues long. The CDR3 DNA sequence: TGTGCCAGCAGCCCGGGACAGGGAGGCTATGGCTACACCTTC. Amino acids: CASSPGQGGYGYTF.

This clone appeared a few times. The same CDR3 also results from other DNA sequences found in this sample. J is TRBJ2-1 and V is TRBV5-1; 12 nucleotides line up with TRBD2. In germline, CDR1 is SGHRS, CDR2 YFSETQ. Germline trimming cut 4 bases from V and 4 bases from J; bases unmatched to any gene: 3. The CDR3 covers 15 residues. The CDR3 loop is CASSRLAGAYNEQFF. The DNA for the CDR3 is TGCGCCAGCAGCCGACTAGCGGGGGCGTACAATGAGCAGTTCTTC.

The CDR3 loop is CASSSRLAGGYNEQFF. The DNA of the CDR3 is TGCGCCAGCAGTTCGAGACTAGCGGGAGGTTACAATGAGCAGTTCTTC. This chain uses TRBV5-1 with TRBJ2-1, with TRBD2 identical over 13 bases. In germline, CDR1 is SGHRS, CDR2 YFSETQ. The CDR3 contains 16 residues. Germline trimming cut 5 bases from V and 4 bases from J; bases unmatched to any gene: 6. Together with reference TRBV5-1 and TRBJ2-1, the CDR3 gives the full variable domain: KAGVTQTPRYLIKTRGQQVTLSCSPISGHRSVSWYQQTPGQGLQFLFEYFSETQRNKGNFPGRFSGRQFSNSRSEMNVSTLELGDSALYLCASSSRLAGGYNEQFFGPGTRLTVL.

In DNA form, the CDR3 reads TGTGCCAGCAGCGGCTCCCGGGAGACCTCCTCGAGCTCCTACAATGAGCAGTTCTTC. This translates into CASSGSRETSSSSYNEQFF. The chain links TRBV9 to TRBJ2-1; weak D call: TRBD2 (6 bases). This CDR3 has 19 residues. CDR1 is SGDLS, CDR2 YYNGEE, per germline. V lost 3 bases and J 0 bases, leaving 22 bases between the germline ends.

CDR3 sequence (DNA): TGTGCCAGTAGTTACAGGTACGAGCAGTACTTC. Its protein product is CASSYRYEQYF. The J gene is TRBJ2-7, the V gene TRBV19, with a tentative D call TRBD1 (5 bases). The V end was cut by 5 bases, the J end by 4 bases, with 6 bases between. The CDR3 is made up of 11 amino acids. The germline CDR1 and CDR2 sequences are LNHDA and SQIVND (reference sequence). Full variable domain (rest looked up from reference TRBV19 and TRBJ2-7): DGGITQSPKYLFRKEGQNVTLSCEQNLNHDAMYWYRQDPGQGLRLIYYSQIVNDFQKGDIAEGYSVSREKKESFPLTVTSAQKNPTAFYLCASSYRYEQYFGPGTRLTVT.

The chain couples TRBV11-2 to TRBJ1-4, with D possibly TRBD1 on 6 matching bases. The germline V gene has CDR1 SGHAT and CDR2 FQNNGV. The CDR3 loop spans 14 amino acids. The V and J ends lost 8 bases and 7 bases respectively, with 17 bases between them. For the CDR3, the DNA is TGTGCCAGCCGAGGGGGGGGAGCAAGTGAAAAACTGTTTTTT. Residues: CASRGGGASEKLFF.

The genes are TRBV4-1 and TRBJ2-7; 12 nucleotides align to TRBD2. The junction had 15 bases not matched to a gene; V was cut back by 4 bases and J by 2 bases. Germline CDR1 reads MGHRA; CDR2 reads YSYEKL. The CDR3 covers 19 residues. The CDR3 DNA is TGCGCCAGCAGCCCCCACAGGCTAGCGGGAGGGAAAACTACCTACGAGCAGTACTTC. It yields the protein CASSPHRLAGGKTTYEQYF.

The chain recombines TRBV9 with TRBJ2-1; 10 nucleotides agree with TRBD2. From germline, CDR1 is SGDLS and CDR2 YYNGEE. The junction had 10 bases not matched to a gene; V was cut back by 0 bases and J by 4 bases. The CDR3 length is 18 residues. The CDR3 region is CASSVGLAGDWGYNEQFF. In DNA, the CDR3 is TGTGCCAGCAGCGTAGGGCTAGCGGGAGATTGGGGGTACAATGAGCAGTTCTTC.

V and J are TRBV9 and TRBJ2-7; 10 bases are shared with TRBD2. V dropped 0 bases and J dropped 3; count of bases not matched to a gene: 9. This CDR3 contains 17 residues. Germline V gene data show CDR1 as SGDLS and CDR2 as YYNGEE. The CDR3 nucleotides are TGTGCCAGCAGCGTAGGCGACGGACTAGCGGCCTTCTACGAGCAGTACTTC. It translates to CASSVGDGLAAFYEQYF.

J is TRBJ2-7 and V is TRBV19, with 10 bases fitting TRBD2. J lost 3 bases, V lost 4 bases, and 3 bases had no gene match. Germline CDR1 reads LNHDA; CDR2 reads SQIVND (reference sequence). The CDR3 is 14 residues long. DNA of the CDR3: TGTGCCAGTAGTACTTCTAGCGGGAGCTACGAGCAGTACTTC. It specifies CASSTSSGSYEQYF.

The V call is TRBV28, the J call TRBJ1-2; no reliable D call. The length of the CDR3 is 14 residues. Looked up from germline, CDR1 is MDHEN and CDR2 is SYDVKM. Trimming pared 6 bases from V and 6 bases from J, leaving 17 bases between. The CDR3 loop reads CASSQLYTGNGYTF. CDR3 nucleotides: TGTGCCAGCAGCCAACTTTATACCGGGAATGGCTACACCTTC.

Comment on this clone: One end of the junction is discordant with germline, which a read error may explain. The chain combines TRBV25-1 with TRBJ1-2; the match to TRBD1 covers 12 bases. Germline values: CDR1 MGHDK, CDR2 SYGVNS. The CDR3 has 13 amino acids. CDR3 nucleotides: TGTGCCAGCTCCCAGGGGACAGGGGGCTTCGGTGTCTTC. It is translated as CASSQGTGGFGVF.

This chain connects TRBV5-6 to TRBJ2-7; D is uncertain. V was shortened by 4 bases and J by 4 bases, with 6 bases between the two germline ends. Per germline, CDR1 SGHDT and CDR2 YYEEEE. This CDR3 contains 11 residues. The CDR3 coding sequence is TGTGCCAGCAGCCGAACTTACGAGCAGTACTTC. Amino acid sequence: CASSRTYEQYF.

This chain links TRBV6-5 with TRBJ1-1; 9 nucleotides match TRBD1. After removal of 5 bases from V and 7 bases from J, the junction contained 8 bases not matched to a gene. Germline V lookup: CDR1 MNHEY, CDR2 SVGAGI. The CDR3 extends over 14 amino acids. This CDR3 is CASSRDRAYGEAFF. Here the CDR3 DNA reads TGTGCCAGCAGTAGGGACAGGGCATATGGTGAAGCTTTCTTT.